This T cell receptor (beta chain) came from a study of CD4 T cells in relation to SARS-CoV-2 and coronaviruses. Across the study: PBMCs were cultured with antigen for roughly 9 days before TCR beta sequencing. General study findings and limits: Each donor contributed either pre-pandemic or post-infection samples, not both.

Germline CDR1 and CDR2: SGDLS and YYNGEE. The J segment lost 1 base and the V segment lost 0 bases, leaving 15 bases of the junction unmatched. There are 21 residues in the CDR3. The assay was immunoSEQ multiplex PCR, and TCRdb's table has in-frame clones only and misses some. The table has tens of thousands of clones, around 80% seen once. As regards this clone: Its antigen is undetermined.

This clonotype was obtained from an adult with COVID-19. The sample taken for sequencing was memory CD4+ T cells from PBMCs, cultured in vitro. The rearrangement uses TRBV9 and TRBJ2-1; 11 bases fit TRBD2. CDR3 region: CASSVGGWASSGRSSYNEQFF. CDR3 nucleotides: TGTGCCAGCAGCGTAGGTGGATGGGCGTCTAGCGGGAGGTCGTCCTACAATGAGCAGTTCTTC.